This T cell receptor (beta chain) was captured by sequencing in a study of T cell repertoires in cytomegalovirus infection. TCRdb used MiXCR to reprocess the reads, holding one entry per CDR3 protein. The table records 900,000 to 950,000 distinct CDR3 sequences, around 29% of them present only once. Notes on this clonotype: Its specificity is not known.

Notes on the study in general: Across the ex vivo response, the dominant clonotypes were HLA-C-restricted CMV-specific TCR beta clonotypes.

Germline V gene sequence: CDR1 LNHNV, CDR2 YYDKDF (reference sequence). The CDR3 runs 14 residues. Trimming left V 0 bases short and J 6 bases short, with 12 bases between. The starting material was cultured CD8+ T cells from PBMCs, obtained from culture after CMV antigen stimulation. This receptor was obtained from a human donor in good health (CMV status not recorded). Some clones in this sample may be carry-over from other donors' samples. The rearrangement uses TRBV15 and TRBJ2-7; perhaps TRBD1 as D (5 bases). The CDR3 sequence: CATSRDPARAEQYF. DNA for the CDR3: TGTGCCACCAGCAGAGATCCAGCCAGGGCCGAGCAGTACTTC.